The present TCR beta chain was sequenced within a study of OX40 agonist ivuxolimab in advanced cancers. Study-wide context: The study reported partial responses in three patients: one hepatocellular carcinoma, two cutaneous melanoma.

Germline V gene lookup returns CDR1 KGHSH and CDR2 LQKENI. The CDR3 has 16 amino acids. V lost 4 bases to trimming and J lost 1 base; unmatched junction nucleotides: 9. The repertoire was sequenced with immunoSEQ multiplex PCR; TCRdb's copy has only in-frame clones and lacks some. Among about 60,000 clones listed, roughly 90% were seen once. Study outcomes and limitations: In CD8+ T cells, expanded clones were on average more numerous than in CD4+.

As to this clone: The antigen remains undetermined.

This chain joins TRBV18 and TRBJ1-1, with 7 bases that match TRBD1. This receptor was identified in an adult with an advanced solid tumor such as melanoma, head and neck, liver or kidney cancer. The sample in question was CD4+ or CD8+ T cells sorted from blood, obtained in a trial of the OX40 agonist ivuxolimab. The DNA of the CDR3 is TGTGCCAGCTCACTAACTAGGGGGCGCGGGAACACTGAAGCTTTCTTT. Residues: CASSLTRGRGNTEAFF.